This T cell receptor (beta chain) was sequenced in a study of glioma-infiltrating T cells after dendritic cell vaccination. The CDR3 covers 15 residues. V lost 4 bases, J lost 3 bases, and 13 bases lay in between. Looked up from germline, CDR1 is SGHNT and CDR2 is YYREEE (reference sequence). All glioblastoma patients lacked an isocitrate dehydrogenase mutation. The immunoSEQ assay amplified TCRB CDR3 from up to 2 ug DNA. The repertoire was sequenced with immunoSEQ multiplex PCR; TCRdb's copy has only in-frame clones and lacks some. The data hold roughly 100,000 clones, with about four fifths observed a single time.

The V and J genes are TRBV5-4 and TRBJ2-2, with D possibly matching TRBD2 (6 bases). The input for sequencing was blood, taken before dendritic cell vaccination. This receptor was obtained from a human donor with glioblastoma. The CDR3 DNA follows: TGTGCCAGCAGCCGGGAGAGCATTTACACCGGGGAGCTGTTTTTT. This encodes CASSRESIYTGELFF.